This T cell receptor beta chain originates from a study of T cell repertoires in cytomegalovirus infection. On the study more broadly: CMV epitopes, recently identified HLA-C-restricted and well-studied HLA-B-restricted, were used. Public TCR beta signature analysis indicated the presence of both CMV infection and matching HLA type. Study outcomes and limitations: HLA-C-restricted, CMV-specific TCR beta clonotypes were dominant ex vivo. CMV carriers with the relevant HLA were identified by cumulative public TCR beta family frequency.

Comment on this clonotype: Its cognate antigen is unknown.

Using its own MiXCR run on the reads, TCRdb lists one record per CDR3 protein. The sample lists approximately 590,000 distinct CDR3 sequences, about 39% seen once, with 48% in the top ten. Germline V gene sequence: CDR1 MNHGY, CDR2 SAAAGT. V gave up 7 bases and J gave up 8 bases, with 18 bases separating them. The CDR3 is 14 amino acids. Material: cultured PBMCs, obtained from culture after CMV antigen stimulation. V usage is TRBV6-8 and J usage is TRBJ2-1; D is perhaps TRBD2 (7 bases). This clonotype was obtained from a human donor in good health (CMV status not recorded). Some clones in this sample may be carry-over from other donors' samples. CDR3 nucleotide sequence: TGTGCCAGCAATCTGGAGGGGGGGGTCGATGAGCAGTTCTTC. Its translation: CASNLEGGVDEQFF.